This T cell receptor beta chain was recovered during a study of T cell repertoires in cytomegalovirus infection. Study-level information: Based on public TCR beta signatures, there were indications of CMV infection and of a matching HLA type. Study results and caveats: People with CMV and the relevant HLA were identified by cumulative public TCR beta family frequency. The ex vivo response was dominated by HLA-C-restricted CMV-specific TCR beta clonotypes.

TCRdb analysed the reads with MiXCR anew, one entry per CDR3 protein. The sample lists 290,000 or so distinct CDR3 sequences; roughly a quarter were seen once. Germline CDR1 and CDR2: LNHDA and SQIVND (reference sequence). The CDR3 has 16 residues. The ends were cut back, 5 bases at V and 0 bases at J, with 11 bases in the middle. By share, this clonotype ranks as medium-sized. The antigen is unknown. The sample taken for sequencing was PBMCs. The origin of this receptor is a human donor in good health (CMV status not recorded). Some clones in this sample may be carry-over from other donors' samples. The genes are TRBV19 and TRBJ2-6; D is undetermined. CDR3 in amino acids: CASSPGRSSGANVLTF. CDR3 coding DNA: TGTGCCAGTAGTCCCGGACGGAGCTCTGGGGCCAACGTCCTGACTTTC.